This T cell receptor beta chain was identified in a study of shared clonotypes between healthy human individuals. Turning to the study itself: Per-donor plates numbered three CD4 naive, three CD4 memory, two CD8 naive and one CD8 memory.

Clones were sequenced by immunoSEQ multiplex PCR, and TCRdb holds only the in-frame ones, with some missing. The sample consists of 2 million to 3 million clones, 80% to 95% of them appearing once. This TCR was recovered from a young man in good health. Some clones in this sample may be carry-over from other donors' samples. The sequenced sample consisted of naive CD4+ T cells from PBMCs. Subset indicated: CD45RA+ positively selected.

The CDR3 protein is CASSFGQSLANTQYF. CDR3 in DNA: TGTGCCAGCAGTTTCGGACAATCTCTAGCAAATACGCAGTATTTT. V and J are TRBV28 and TRBJ2-3; perhaps D is TRBD1 or TRBD2 (5 bases each). This CDR3 region has 15 residues. Deletions cut 3 bases from V and 7 bases from J, with 17 bases between. CDR1 is MDHEN and CDR2 is SYDVKM in the germline V gene.